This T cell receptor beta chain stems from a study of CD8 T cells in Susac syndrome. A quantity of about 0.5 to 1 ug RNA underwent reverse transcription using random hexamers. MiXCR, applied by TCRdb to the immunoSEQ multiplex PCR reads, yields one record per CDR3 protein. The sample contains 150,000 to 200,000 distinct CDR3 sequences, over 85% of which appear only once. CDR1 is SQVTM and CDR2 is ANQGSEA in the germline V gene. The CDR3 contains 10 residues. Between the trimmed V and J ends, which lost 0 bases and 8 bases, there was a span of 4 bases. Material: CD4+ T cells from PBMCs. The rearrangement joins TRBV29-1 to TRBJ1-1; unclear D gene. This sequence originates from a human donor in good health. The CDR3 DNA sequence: TGCAGCGTTGAAGAAACGGAAGCTTTCTTT. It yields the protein CSVEETEAFF.